This T cell receptor beta chain was retrieved from a study of cytomegalovirus exposure and HLA in healthy donors (dated by TCRdb to the late 2010s). Background on the whole study: In an earlier analysis of about 560 of the donors, about 270 Gb of sequence data and 90 million to 120 million unique TCR beta sequences from about 180 million T cells were reported. The study was designed to test whether signatures of past pathogen exposure could be identified by cataloging public T cell receptors. All discovery cohort repertoires had been generated on a single sequencing platform. Among around 400 genotyped donors of the cohort, an average of roughly 230,000 unique TCR beta nucleotide sequences was sequenced per donor, of which 15% to 20% were non-productive. Donor age, sex, ethnicity and CMV serostatus were compiled together with the repertoire data. To decide whether each TCR beta V gene segment behaved as functional or pseudogenic, an earlier analysis of some 540 of the donors relied on high-throughput TCR beta sequencing. In the later analysis, no new phenotypic data were used to find candidate immune exposures; instead, reliance was placed on TCR beta sequences and their occurrence across donors. Of the 398 genotyped donors, 81% fell in the genetic ancestry cluster associated with self-reported Caucasian donors. Typing coverage differed by locus: A, B, C, DRB1 and DQB1 were typed in roughly 620-630 donors, DQA1 in approximately 520, DPA1 in approximately 610, and DPB1 in roughly 470. Both class I and class II loci were covered by HLA typing, at four-digit resolution. The study combined high-throughput TCR immunosequencing, statistical association of individual TCRs with disease status, and machine learning to predict cytomegalovirus infection status. About 280 gigabases of sequencing data and tens of millions of unique TCR sequences made up an early release that covered 500 to 700 HLA-typed donors. A separate validation cohort of 90 to 150 different subjects was used in addition to the roughly 720-subject first cohort. A later genetic analysis took genome-wide SNP genotypes for about 65% of the 666 donors and used that subset as a discovery cohort. Roughly five DR-DQ haplotypes were handled as single units for association and clustering because linkage in the cohort was strong. In a later analysis, previously published TCR beta repertoires from some 640 donors were re-analyzed and high-resolution HLA genotyping was added so that TCR occurrence patterns could be studied. Using immunosequencing, the study profiled T cell repertoires from fewer than 850 subjects and related those repertoires to cytomegalovirus serostatus. Study-level results and caveats: A further reported finding was that TCR beta sequences accurately predicted the HLA-A and HLA-B alleles for most subjects in the first cohort. In a later analysis, most CMV-associated TCR beta chains were found to appear HLA-restricted, with HLA associations seemingly driven largely by CMV exposure. According to a later genetic analysis, donors in an Asian-associated ancestry cluster had fewer N-insertions in productive TCRs than the approximately 710-donor mean. In this cohort, only TCR beta chains were sequenced, and detectable features were limited by the absence of alpha or paired-chain data. Because HLA typing was missing for some donors at each locus, association tests included only the typed subset. Most TCR sequences were seen in very few donors, while some public TCRs were found in many individuals. Fewer than 20 rarely observed V segments, including chromosome 9 orphons, were excluded from the earlier analysis of about 610 of the donors because counts were too low. Because the 87-base-pair reads could not distinguish some IMGT-functional V segments, including TRBV6-2 and TRBV6-3, those segments were excluded. For the cohort, immune exposure information was limited to CMV serostatus. Strong co-occurrence of HLA alleles, especially DR and DQ, made assigning TCR associations to individual alleles difficult. In the study, some 160 TCR beta chains were listed as associated with cytomegalovirus. According to a later analysis, TCR association rates differed among HLA loci, with DRB1 alleles showing the most associated TCRs and HLA-C alleles showing the fewest. According to a later analysis, parvovirus B19, influenza, CMV and Epstein-Barr virus appeared linked to several top co-occurrence clusters. Presence/absence analyses assumed roughly uniform sequencing depth across donors, an assumption that may not hold. A cluster of highly shared sequence variants was judged likely to represent a technical artifact of the sequencing pipeline. V-gene and J-gene trimming of TCR beta chains was associated with a missense DCLRE1C variant in a later genetic analysis, and the association was replicated in an independent cohort. In vitro tests confirmed that a few of the cytomegalovirus-associated TCR beta chains recognize cytomegalovirus antigens. Broadly in line with IMGT annotations, most TCR beta V segments showed up in productive rearrangements about 87% or about 30% of the time in an earlier analysis of under 700 of the donors. A later analysis found that HLA-associated TCR beta chains were more clonally expanded and had lower generation probabilities than equally common non-associated chains. At a false discovery rate of 0.05, a later analysis linked some 18,000 TCR beta sequences to specific HLA alleles. Linkage disequilibrium might explain the correlated functional status among segregating V segments, but an unknown experimental factor could not be ruled out. The authors suggested that the approach could potentially be extended to other disease states and immunological phenotypes. The classifier was reported to diagnose cytomegalovirus status with high specificity and sensitivity in both the original and validation cohorts.

Receptor amplification or capture employed the immunoSEQ multiplex PCR assay. The multiplex PCR relied on a mix of 60 forward primers for TCR Vbeta segments and 13 reverse primers for TCR Jbeta segments. A multiplex PCR assay on genomic DNA amplified the CDR3 region of rearranged TCR beta genes. On the Illumina HiSeq System, the amplified TCR beta libraries were sequenced as 87-base-pair reads. The authors' pipeline ran thus. A later analysis counted 65 million to 90 million unique TCR beta chains across the 666 repertoires, and 9 million to 14 million of these chains were shared by at least two donors. Raw reads were error-corrected and collapsed into unique sequences with a nearest-neighbor algorithm that merged closely related sequences to remove PCR and sequencing errors. V, D and J gene segments were assigned by aligning CDR3 sequences to IMGT reference sequences. For a sequence to be retained, at least a six-nucleotide match to both a V gene segment and a J gene segment was required. Rearrangements were called productive when the CDR3 lacked stop codons and stayed in frame with V and J; all others were non-productive. Following IMGT convention, CDR3 was defined as the stretch from the second conserved V-encoded cysteine to the conserved J-encoded phenylalanine. The earlier analysis of a few hundred of the donors excluded sequences that lacked an unambiguous match to a single V gene segment. An earlier analysis of a few hundred of the donors classified V segments as functional when productive rearrangements were above 56.7% and as segregating when the standard deviation between donors was above 5%. A statistical classification framework was built for diagnosing cytomegalovirus status from the catalog of TCR beta chain sequences. A later analysis assigned V and J genes by comparing TCR nucleotide sequences with IMGT/GENE-DB human TR gene sequences. The TCRdist pipeline was used in a later analysis to assign CDR3 sequences and most-parsimonious VDJ recombination scenarios. A later analysis defined each TCR beta chain by its CDR3 amino acid sequence plus V-gene family, and excluded reads lacking a unique V-gene family. In a later analysis, fewer than 650 highly shared, low-generation-probability nucleotide sequences were removed to address suspected cross-contamination and a sequencing artifact. In a later analysis, a clonal expansion index for each public chain was calculated from normalized within-repertoire ranks of inferred template counts. In a later analysis, generation probabilities were computed using a VDJ recombination model fitted to out-of-frame rearrangements, and the results were checked against IGoR. A later analysis scored TCR-TCR, TCR-HLA and TCR-CMV co-occurrence with hypergeometric tests, applying a repertoire-size bias correction to TCR pairs. A later analysis estimated false discovery rates by permuting HLA or CMV assignments 20 times. A later analysis grouped co-occurring TCRs with DBSCAN, adding TCRdist sequence similarity when clustering within HLA-allele-positive subsets. Repertoires with fewer than 30,000 or more than 120,000 public chains, plus five repertoires with anomalous nucleotide sharing, were excluded from co-occurrence clustering. In its TCRdb copy, this immuneACCESS table keeps in-frame sequences only and misses some clones. Where compared with another copy, unresolved V genes explain less than half of these, and the others have no known cause. That table gives V, J and clone size, and the DNA gave D and trimming. The sample table includes about 110,000 clones. The leading ten clones occupy around 7% of the sample.

V is trimmed back by 2 bases and J by 1 base, and the junction contains 5 bases that no gene match accounts for. From its cysteine to its phenylalanine, the CDR3 spans 17 amino acids. The CDR3 DNA has 51 bases and is translated from base 1. The germline V gene provides CDR1 MGHDK and CDR2 SYGVNS. Regarding this clone: What this receptor recognizes is not known.

In total, approximately 690 healthy bone marrow donors made up the cohort. At the time of sampling, every cohort member was nominally healthy, though immune exposures that went unrecorded were likely present. The donor was CMV seropositive and belonged to the group of 250 to 300 seropositive cohort members. A peripheral blood sample was provided by each donor, and peripheral blood mononuclear cells were used for TCR beta sequencing. The Qiagen DNeasy Blood Extraction Kit was used to extract genomic DNA from the blood cell samples. The chain links TRBV25-1 with TRBJ2-1; 10 bases in the junction line up with TRBD2. The sample comprised PBMCs. This clonotype was obtained from a man aged 40-50 years in good health and CMV-seropositive. Here is the DNA: TGTGCCAGCAGTGAACAGCTAGCGGGAGTTTCCTACAATGAGCAGTTCTTC. This encodes CASSEQLAGVSYNEQFF.